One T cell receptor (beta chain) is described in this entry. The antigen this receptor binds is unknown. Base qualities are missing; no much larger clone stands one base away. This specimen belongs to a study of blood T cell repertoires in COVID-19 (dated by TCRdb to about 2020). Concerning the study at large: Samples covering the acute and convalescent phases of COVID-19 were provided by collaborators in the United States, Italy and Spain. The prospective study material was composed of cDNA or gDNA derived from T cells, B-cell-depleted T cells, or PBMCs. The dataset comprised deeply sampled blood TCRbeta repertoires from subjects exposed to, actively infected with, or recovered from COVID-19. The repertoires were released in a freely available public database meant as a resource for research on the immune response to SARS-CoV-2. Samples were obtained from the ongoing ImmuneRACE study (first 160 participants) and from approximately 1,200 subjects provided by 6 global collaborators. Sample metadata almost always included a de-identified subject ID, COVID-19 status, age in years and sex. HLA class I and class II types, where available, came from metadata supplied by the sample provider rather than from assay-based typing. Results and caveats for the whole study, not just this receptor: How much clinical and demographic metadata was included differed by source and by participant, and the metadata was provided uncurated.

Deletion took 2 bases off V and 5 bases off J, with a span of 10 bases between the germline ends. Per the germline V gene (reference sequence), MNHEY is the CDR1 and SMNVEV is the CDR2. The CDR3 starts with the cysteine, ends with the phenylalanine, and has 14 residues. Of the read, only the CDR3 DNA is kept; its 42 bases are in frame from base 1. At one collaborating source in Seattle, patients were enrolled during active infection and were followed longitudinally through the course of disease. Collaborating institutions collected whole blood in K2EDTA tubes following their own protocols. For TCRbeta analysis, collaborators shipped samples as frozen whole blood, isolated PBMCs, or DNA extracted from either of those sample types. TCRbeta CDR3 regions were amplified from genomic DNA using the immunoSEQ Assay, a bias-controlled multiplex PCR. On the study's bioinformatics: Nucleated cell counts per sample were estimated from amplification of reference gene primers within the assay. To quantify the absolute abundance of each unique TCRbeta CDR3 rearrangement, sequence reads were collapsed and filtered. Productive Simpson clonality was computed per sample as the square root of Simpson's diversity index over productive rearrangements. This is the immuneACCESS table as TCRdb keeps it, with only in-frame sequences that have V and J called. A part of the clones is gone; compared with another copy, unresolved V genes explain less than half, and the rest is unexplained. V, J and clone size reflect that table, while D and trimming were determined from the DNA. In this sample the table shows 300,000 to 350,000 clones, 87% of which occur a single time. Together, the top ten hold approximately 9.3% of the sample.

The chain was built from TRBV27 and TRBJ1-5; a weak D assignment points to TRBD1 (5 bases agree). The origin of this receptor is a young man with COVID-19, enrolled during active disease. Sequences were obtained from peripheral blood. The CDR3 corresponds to CASSLGGGYQPQHF. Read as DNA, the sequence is TGTGCCAGCAGTTTAGGGGGGGGTTATCAGCCCCAGCATTTT.